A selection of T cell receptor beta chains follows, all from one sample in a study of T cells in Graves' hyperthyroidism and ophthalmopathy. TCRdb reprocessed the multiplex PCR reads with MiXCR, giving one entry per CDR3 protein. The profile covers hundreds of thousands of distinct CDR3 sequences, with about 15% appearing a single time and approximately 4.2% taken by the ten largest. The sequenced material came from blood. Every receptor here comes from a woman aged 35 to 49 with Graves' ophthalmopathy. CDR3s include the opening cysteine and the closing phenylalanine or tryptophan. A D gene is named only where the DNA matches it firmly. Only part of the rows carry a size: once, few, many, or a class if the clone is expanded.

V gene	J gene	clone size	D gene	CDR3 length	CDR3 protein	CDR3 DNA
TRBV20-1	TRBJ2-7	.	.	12	CSAPSGVNEQYF	TGCAGTGCCCCTTCTGGAGTCAACGAGCAGTACTTC
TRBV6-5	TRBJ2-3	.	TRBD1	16	CASSYSQGLVTDTQYF	TGTGCCAGCAGTTACTCACAGGGGCTTGTGACAGATACGCAGTATTTT
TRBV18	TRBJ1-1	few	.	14	CASSPRGSGTEAFF	TGTGCCAGCTCACCGAGGGGGTCGGGCACTGAAGCTTTCTTT
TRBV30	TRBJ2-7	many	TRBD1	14	CAWSVQGASYEQYF	TGTGCCTGGAGTGTACAGGGGGCTTCCTACGAGCAGTACTTC
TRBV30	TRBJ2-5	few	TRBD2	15	CAWSHLAGVGETQYF	TGTGCCTGGAGTCATCTAGCGGGAGTTGGAGAGACCCAGTACTTC
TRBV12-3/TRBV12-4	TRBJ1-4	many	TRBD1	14	CASRPGQGNEKLFF	TGTGCCAGCAGGCCGGGACAGGGTAATGAAAAACTGTTTTTT
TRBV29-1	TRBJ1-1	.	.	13	CSVREGSRTEAFF	TGCAGCGTAAGGGAGGGGAGTAGAACTGAAGCTTTCTTT
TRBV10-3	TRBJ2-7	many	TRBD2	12	CATTSGNYEQYF	TGTGCCACCACTAGCGGGAACTACGAGCAGTACTTC
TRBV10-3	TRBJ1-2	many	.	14	CAISDEHSLKGYTF	TGTGCCATCAGTGACGAACACAGTTTAAAAGGCTACACCTTC
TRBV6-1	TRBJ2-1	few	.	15	CASSEGPGPLGEQFF	TGTGCCAGCAGTGAAGGACCGGGACCCCTGGGTGAGCAGTTCTTC
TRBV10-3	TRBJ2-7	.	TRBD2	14	CATRLAGGDYEQYF	TGTGCCACCCGACTAGCGGGAGGGGACTACGAGCAGTACTTC
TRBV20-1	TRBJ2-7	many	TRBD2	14	CSPQGTSGSYEQYF	TGCAGTCCCCAAGGGACTAGCGGCTCCTACGAGCAGTACTTC
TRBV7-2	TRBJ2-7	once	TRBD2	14	CASSPQGLDYEQYF	TGTGCCAGCAGCCCGCAGGGACTAGACTACGAGCAGTACTTC
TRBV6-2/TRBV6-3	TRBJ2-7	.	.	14	CASTYGGGGYEQYF	TGTGCCAGCACCTACGGGGGAGGGGGCTACGAGCAGTACTTC
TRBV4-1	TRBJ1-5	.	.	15	CASSRDVGGDQPQHF	TGCGCCAGCAGCCGAGACGTGGGTGGGGATCAGCCCCAGCATTTT
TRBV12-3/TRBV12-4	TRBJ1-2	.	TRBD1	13	CALLGQGFYGYTF	TGTGCCTTACTGGGACAGGGGTTCTATGGCTACACCTTC
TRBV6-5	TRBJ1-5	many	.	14	CASSSGALNQPQHF	TGTGCCAGCAGCTCGGGGGCTTTAAATCAGCCCCAGCATTTT
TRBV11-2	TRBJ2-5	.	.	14	CASSLGSIQETQYF	TGTGCCAGCAGCTTAGGTTCCATCCAAGAGACCCAGTACTTC
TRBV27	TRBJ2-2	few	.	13	CASSSIVSGELFF	TGTGCCAGCAGTTCCATAGTGTCCGGGGAGCTGTTTTTT
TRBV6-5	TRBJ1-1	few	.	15	CASSYSGSSDTEAFF	TGTGCCAGCAGTTACTCGGGGTCGTCGGACACTGAAGCTTTCTTT
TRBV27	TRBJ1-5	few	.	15	CASRTGPLGSGPQHF	TGTGCCAGCAGGACGGGACCGCTAGGTTCGGGGCCCCAGCATTTT
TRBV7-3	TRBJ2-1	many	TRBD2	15	CASSLMSSGSGEQFF	TGTGCCAGCAGCTTAATGTCTAGCGGGAGTGGAGAGCAGTTCTTC
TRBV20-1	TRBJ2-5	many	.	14	CSARDPAIQETQYF	TGCAGTGCTAGAGATCCGGCTATCCAAGAGACCCAGTACTTC
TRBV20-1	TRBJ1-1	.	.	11	CSAKRGTEAFF	TGCAGTGCTAAGAGGGGAACTGAAGCTTTCTTT
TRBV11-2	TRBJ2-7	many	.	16	CASSLVSGLGIGPQYF	TGTGCCAGCAGCTTAGTTTCGGGACTCGGTATTGGTCCGCAGTACTTC
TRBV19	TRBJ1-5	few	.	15	CASSMDRSERGPQHF	TGTGCCAGTAGTATGGACAGATCAGAACGTGGGCCCCAGCATTTT
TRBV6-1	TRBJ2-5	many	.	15	CASSSPRSGQETQYF	TGTGCCAGCAGCTCTCCCCGGAGCGGCCAAGAGACCCAGTACTTC
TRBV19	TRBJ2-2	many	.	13	CASGSVGTGELFF	TGTGCCAGTGGTTCGGTAGGCACCGGGGAGCTGTTTTTT
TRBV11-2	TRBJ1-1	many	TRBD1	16	CASSKTGGGMNTEAFF	TGTGCCAGCAGCAAAACAGGGGGCGGCATGAACACTGAAGCTTTCTTT
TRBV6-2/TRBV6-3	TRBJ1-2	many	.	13	CASSDRTDYGYTF	TGTGCCAGCAGTGACAGGACAGACTATGGCTACACCTTC
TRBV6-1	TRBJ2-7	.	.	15	CASTRRAGLTYEQYF	TGTGCCAGCACCAGAAGGGCGGGGCTAACCTACGAGCAGTACTTC
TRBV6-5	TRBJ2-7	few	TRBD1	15	CASSYSETGVGEQYF	TGTGCCAGCAGTTACTCTGAAACAGGGGTCGGCGAGCAGTACTTC
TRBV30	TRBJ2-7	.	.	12	CALRPLIYEQYF	TGTGCCCTCCGCCCGTTGATCTACGAGCAGTACTTC
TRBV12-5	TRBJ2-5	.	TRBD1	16	CASGFTRDRGEETQYF	TGTGCTAGTGGTTTCACCCGGGACAGGGGAGAGGAGACCCAGTACTTC
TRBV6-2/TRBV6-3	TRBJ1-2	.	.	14	CASSYTDRTYGYTF	TGTGCCAGCAGTTACACCGACAGAACCTATGGCTACACCTTC
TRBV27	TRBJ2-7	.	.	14	CASSSGPQGYEQYF	TGTGCCAGCAGTTCAGGACCACAGGGCTACGAGCAGTACTTC
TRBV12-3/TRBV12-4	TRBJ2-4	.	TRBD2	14	CASSPPALAGVQYF	TGTGCCAGCAGTCCCCCGGCCCTAGCGGGAGTTCAGTACTTC
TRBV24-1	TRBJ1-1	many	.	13	CATSDPGVTEAFF	TGTGCCACCAGTGATCCCGGGGTCACTGAAGCTTTCTTT
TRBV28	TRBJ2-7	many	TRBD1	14	CASRNRGLGYEQYF	TGTGCCAGCAGGAACAGGGGGCTGGGCTACGAGCAGTACTTC
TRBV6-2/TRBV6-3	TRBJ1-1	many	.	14	CASSYGGVVTEAFF	TGTGCCAGCAGTTACGGGGGGGTTGTAACTGAAGCTTTCTTT
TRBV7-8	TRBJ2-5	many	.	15	CASSPRTERQETQYF	TGTGCCAGCAGCCCCCGGACAGAGCGCCAAGAGACCCAGTACTTC
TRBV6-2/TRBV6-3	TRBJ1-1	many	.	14	CASSKHVLNTEAFF	TGTGCCAGCAGTAAACATGTGCTGAACACTGAAGCTTTCTTT